The 27 T cell receptor beta chains presented below share a single source sample, sequenced in a study of spatial heterogeneity in lung cancer. TCRdb re-called the 5' RACE reads with MiXCR, one entry per CDR3 protein. The table lists approximately 52,000 distinct CDR3 sequences, less than 8.5% of them singletons. Time point denoted: sample taken at primary tumor resection. TCRs were sequenced from unsorted whole RNA of tumor, nontumor lung or PBMC. Sequencing used PBMCs, obtained at surgery. Every receptor here comes from a female donor with early-stage non-small cell lung cancer.

This chain connects TRBV7-9 to TRBJ2-4, with D perhaps matching TRBD2 (6 bases). Trimming pared 5 bases from V and 2 bases from J, leaving 16 bases between. The CDR3 runs to 16 residues. Per germline, CDR1 SEHNR and CDR2 FQNEAQ (reference sequence). CDR3 in amino acids: CASSTALGGPKNIQYF. DNA of the CDR3: TGTGCCAGCAGCACAGCCCTGGGGGGACCCAAAAACATTCAGTACTTC.

The CDR3 protein is CASSPGGPGDTQYF. The CDR3, as DNA: TGTGCCAGCAGCCCGGGGGGGCCAGGGGATACGCAGTATTTT. J is TRBJ2-3 and V is TRBV7-2; 8 bases agree with TRBD2. This CDR3 is 14 amino acids long. J gave up 6 bases and V 5 bases, and 7 bases lay outside the gene matches. Per germline, CDR1 SGHTA and CDR2 FQGNSA.

V usage is TRBV5-1 and J usage is TRBJ1-1, with a possible D match to TRBD1 (5 bases). V was pared by 9 bases and J by 2 bases, with 17 bases between. The CDR3 contains 14 residues. CDR1 and CDR2 from the germline V gene are SGHRS and YFSETQ. The CDR3 sequence is CAKRVDSPNTEAFF. CDR3 sequence (DNA): TGCGCCAAAAGGGTCGACAGTCCTAACACTGAAGCTTTCTTT.

In its sample, this clonotype was seen a few times. This chain links TRBV12-3 or TRBV12-4 with TRBJ1-2, with D unresolved. Trimming removed 6 bases at V and 9 bases at J, with 17 bases between. The CDR3 runs to 13 residues. The CDR3 DNA is TGTGCCAGCAGATCGCCTCTCAGAGGGAGCTACACCTTC. Protein product: CASRSPLRGSYTF.

This chain joins TRBV15 and TRBJ1-4, with a weak D call TRBD1 (6 bases). Trimming took off 5 bases at V and 0 bases at J, with 13 bases between the two ends. Per germline, CDR1 LNHNV and CDR2 YYDKDF (reference sequence). The CDR3 loop spans 16 amino acids. CDR3 bases: TGTGCCACCAGCCCAGGGGACTTAGCAACTAATGAAAAACTGTTTTTT. Translated, it gives CATSPGDLATNEKLFF.

This clonotype has at least ten counts. CDR3: CASSVGGSYNEQFF. The CDR3 DNA is TGTGCCAGCAGCGTAGGTGGCAGTTACAATGAGCAGTTCTTC. The V and J genes are TRBV9 and TRBJ2-1; D is unclear. Germline loops: CDR1 SGDLS, CDR2 YYNGEE. The CDR3 consists of 14 residues. V was shortened by 0 bases and J by 4 bases, with 8 bases between the two germline ends.

This clonotype was found a few times. The chain links TRBV27 to TRBJ2-1; 10 bases fit TRBD1. Germline trimming cut 5 bases from V and 4 bases from J; bases unmatched to any gene: 5. The CDR3 totals 15 residues. Germline-derived CDR1 and CDR2 are MNHEY and SMNVEV (reference sequence). CDR3 amino acids: CASSGGTGDYNEQFF. CDR3 nucleotides: TGTGCCAGCAGTGGCGGGACAGGGGATTACAATGAGCAGTTCTTC.

The V and J genes are TRBV6-2 or TRBV6-3 and TRBJ2-3, with 8 nucleotides matching TRBD1. The length of the CDR3 is 18 residues. The germline V gene has CDR1 MNHEY and CDR2 SVGEGT. Trimming removed 6 bases from V and 3 bases from J; junction bases left unmatched: 17. This CDR3 reads CASRLTQGDPAGTDTQYF. The CDR3 DNA sequence: TGTGCCAGCAGACTCACACAGGGGGACCCTGCAGGGACAGATACGCAGTATTTT.

The chain combines TRBV24-1 with TRBJ2-2, with TRBD1 matching 9 bases. Unmatched junction bases numbered 7, after V lost 7 bases and J lost 2 bases. The CDR3 has 16 residues. Germline lookup yields CDR1 KGHDR and CDR2 SFDVKD. Written as DNA, the CDR3 is TGTGCCACCAGGGCGGGGACAGGGCCTAACACCGGGGAGCTGTTTTTT. It translates to CATRAGTGPNTGELFF.

Of note for this clonotype: This clone may be a read error of a much larger clone one base away. CDR3 loop: CASNLNGRGPSYEQYF. As DNA, the CDR3 is TGTGCCAGCAACTTAAACGGGCGGGGCCCCTCCTACGAGCAGTACTTC. The V call is TRBV11-1, the J call TRBJ2-7, with D perhaps matching TRBD2 (6 bases). The CDR3 runs 16 residues. Germline V lookup: CDR1 SGHAT, CDR2 FQDESV (reference sequence).

This clonotype was recorded once. The V gene is TRBV24-1, the J gene TRBJ2-3; D gene ambiguous. The CDR3 consists of 15 residues. V shed 3 bases and J shed 4 bases, with 13 bases lying between them. Germline assignment: CDR1 KGHDR and CDR2 SFDVKD. The DNA for the CDR3 is TGTGCCACCAGTGATGCTCGGGCAACATCAGATACGCAGTATTTT. As protein: CATSDARATSDTQYF.

In this sample, this clonotype turned up many times. The chain links TRBV15 to TRBJ1-1; D not certain. V was clipped by 1 base and J by 8 bases, with 11 bases between them. This CDR3 spans 13 amino acids. Germline CDR1 LNHNV, CDR2 YYDKDF (reference sequence). As DNA, the CDR3 is TGTGCCACCAGCAGAGTCATGTGGCTAGAAGCTTTCTTT. Translating gives CATSRVMWLEAFF.

This clonotype has ten or more counts. This rearrangement joins TRBV29-1 to TRBJ1-1; a weak D match, TRBD1 (6 bases). Trimming removed 5 bases from V and 3 bases from J, with 13 bases in between. CDR3 length equals 13 residues. Germline CDR1 and CDR2: SQVTM and ANQGSEA. CDR3 residues: CSVPVRGYTEAFF. The CDR3 DNA reads TGCAGCGTTCCTGTTAGGGGGTACACTGAAGCTTTCTTT.

The rearrangement links TRBV5-1 to TRBJ2-1, with unresolved D. Between the trimmed V and J ends, which lost 4 bases and 8 bases, there was a span of 16 bases. The CDR3 covers 14 residues. CDR1 is SGHRS, CDR2 YFSETQ, per germline. CDR3 nucleotide sequence: TGCGCCAGCAGCCAAAGGACCATTGGCGATGAGCAGTTCTTC. It translates to CASSQRTIGDEQFF.

This clonotype appeared many times. This chain uses TRBV29-1 with TRBJ2-1, with D maybe TRBD2 (5 bases). The germline V and J ends were trimmed by 4 bases and 5 bases, with 12 bases remaining between them. The germline V gene encodes CDR1 SQVTM and CDR2 ANQGSEA. The CDR3 totals 13 residues. The CDR3 region has the DNA TGCAGCGTTGTACGGGGAATGAACAATGAGCAGTTCTTC. The encoded protein is CSVVRGMNNEQFF.

This clonotype was counted at least ten times. Here the CDR3 DNA reads TGCGCCAGCAGCTTGGGGCACCTGGAAGAGCCCCAGCATTTT. The encoded protein is CASSLGHLEEPQHF. This chain connects TRBV5-1 to TRBJ1-5; D remains unclear. From germline, CDR1 is SGHRS and CDR2 YFSETQ. V was pared by 0 bases and J by 8 bases, with 12 bases between. The CDR3 length is 14 residues. The full variable domain, in which reference TRBV5-1 and TRBJ1-5 provide the parts outside the CDR3, is KAGVTQTPRYLIKTRGQQVTLSCSPISGHRSVSWYQQTPGQGLQFLFEYFSETQRNKGNFPGRFSGRQFSNSRSEMNVSTLELGDSALYLCASSLGHLEEPQHFGDGTRLSIL.

This clonotype has at least ten counts. CDR3 amino acids: CASSYQPGNQPQHF. The CDR3 coding sequence is TGTGCCAGCAGCTACCAGCCGGGGAATCAGCCCCAGCATTTT. The genes are TRBV7-2 and TRBJ1-5; D gene uncertain. Germline V gives CDR1 SGHTA, CDR2 FQGNSA. The length of the CDR3 is 14 residues. Trimming pared 4 bases from V and 4 bases from J, leaving 11 bases between.

This chain uses TRBV9 with TRBJ2-7; no definite D call. The V gene's germline CDR1 is SGDLS and CDR2 YYNGEE. The CDR3 contains 11 residues. Trimming took 2 bases from V and 6 from J, leaving 6 bases between them. CDR3 sequence: CASSVDFEQYF. In DNA, the CDR3 is TGTGCCAGCAGCGTCGATTTCGAGCAGTACTTC.

This clonotype was observed at least ten times. The rearrangement uses TRBV20-1 and TRBJ2-5; D perhaps matches TRBD2 (6 bases). V lost 6 bases, J lost 3 bases, and 14 bases lay in between. The CDR3 covers 13 residues. CDR1 is DFQATT and CDR2 is SNEGSKA in the germline V gene (reference sequence). The CDR3 DNA is TGCAGTGCCTTTGGGTCGGGGGAAGAGACCCAGTACTTC. Amino acids: CSAFGSGEETQYF.

This clonotype was found many times. The chain recombines TRBV7-6 with TRBJ2-1, with D uncertain. V lost 3 bases and J 8 bases, leaving 8 bases between the germline ends. From germline, CDR1 is SGHVS and CDR2 FNYEAQ. This CDR3 spans 12 amino acids. As DNA, the CDR3 is TGTGCCAGCAGCTTTGGAACGGATGAGCAGTTCTTC. It codes for CASSFGTDEQFF.

This clonotype appeared many times. The V gene is TRBV6-6, the J gene TRBJ1-4; D remains ambiguous. Germline V lookup: CDR1 MNHNY, CDR2 SVGAGI (reference sequence). CDR3 length: 14 amino acids. With 4 bases removed from V and 4 bases from J, the gap between germline ends came to 10 bases. CDR3 sequence reads: CASSSAGNNEKLFF. The CDR3 DNA follows: TGTGCCAGCAGTTCCGCCGGGAATAATGAAAAACTGTTTTTT.

This clonotype was recorded many times. V is TRBV7-8 and J is TRBJ2-3; no clear D. The CDR3 has 13 residues. From germline, CDR1 is SGHVS and CDR2 FQNEAQ. V was shortened by 5 bases and J by 2 bases, with 8 bases between the two germline ends. CDR3: CASSPPVTDTQYF. The CDR3 nucleotides are TGTGCCAGCAGCCCCCCAGTCACAGATACGCAGTATTTT.

This clonotype was seen ten or more times. The rearrangement joins TRBV11-1 to TRBJ1-6, with D possibly TRBD1 on 6 matching bases. Germline assignment: CDR1 SGHAT and CDR2 FQDESV (reference sequence). The CDR3 contains 14 residues. Trimming removed 3 bases at V and 5 bases at J, with 8 bases between. CDR3: CASSFRGNNSPLHF. Written as DNA, the CDR3 is TGTGCCAGCAGCTTCAGGGGAAATAATTCACCCCTCCACTTT. Using reference TRBV11-1 and TRBJ1-6 for the parts outside the CDR3, the full variable domain is EAEVAQSPRYKITEKSQAVAFWCDPISGHATLYWYRQILGQGPELLVQFQDESVVDDSQLPKDRFSAERLKGVDSTLKIQPAELGDSAMYLCASSFRGNNSPLHFGNGTRLTVT.

Only a few counts were recorded for this clonotype. The genes are TRBV20-1 and TRBJ1-5; 7 bases are a match to TRBD1. V was clipped by 0 bases and J by 8 bases; unmatched bases: 10. Germline V gene data show CDR1 as DFQATT and CDR2 as SNEGSKA (reference sequence). This CDR3 has 15 residues. The CDR3 reads CSARDLAGGFEPQHF. CDR3 DNA sequence: TGCAGTGCTAGAGATTTGGCAGGGGGTTTTGAGCCCCAGCATTTT.

Ten or more counts support this clonotype. The V gene is TRBV11-3, the J gene TRBJ2-1, with D perhaps assigned TRBD1 or TRBD2 (5 bases each). Trimming shortened V by 6 bases and J by 0 bases, and 15 bases separated the two germline ends. The CDR3 totals 16 residues. In germline, CDR1 is SGHNT, CDR2 YENEEA. CDR3 DNA: TGTGCCAGCAGTCCCCCGGGACCCAGCTCCTACAATGAGCAGTTCTTC. As protein: CASSPPGPSSYNEQFF.

The chain combines TRBV5-1 with TRBJ2-7; D may be TRBD1 (5 bases). V gave up 2 bases and J gave up 0 bases, with 15 bases separating them. The CDR3 sequence is 16 residues long. Germline V gene sequence: CDR1 SGHRS, CDR2 YFSETQ. CDR3 nucleotides: TGCGCCAGCAGCTTTACAGGACAACCGAGCTCCTACGAGCAGTACTTC. Protein sequence: CASSFTGQPSSYEQYF.

Ten or more counts support this clonotype. This chain uses TRBV4-1 with TRBJ2-7; TRBD1 is a possible D gene (6 bases). The CDR3 is made up of 14 amino acids. Germline V gene data show CDR1 as MGHRA and CDR2 as YSYEKL. V lost 1 base, J lost 4 bases, and 11 bases lay in between. The CDR3 is CASSQGGHTYEQYF. The CDR3 DNA sequence: TGCGCCAGCAGCCAAGGGGGACATACTTACGAGCAGTACTTC.